The clone carrying this TCR beta chain was seen more than once but under ten times. Its cognate antigen is unknown. This CDR3 comprises 13 residues. Looked up from germline, CDR1 is MNHEY and CDR2 is SVGAGI. Trimming took 5 bases from V and 4 from J; bases not matched to a gene: 3. Each TCR beta cDNA library carried unique molecular identifiers. From approximately 0.95 to 9.8 million T cells, roughly 0.5 million cDNA molecules were obtained. TCRdb reprocessed the PCR reads with MiXCR, giving one entry per CDR3 protein. This table holds 400,000 to 500,000 distinct CDR3 sequences, over 30% found once. The entry originates in a study of post-analysis software for immune sequencing data. Study-level information: Clinical courses comprised relapsing-remitting, secondary progressive and progressive-relapsing multiple sclerosis.

Overall study findings and caveats: Diversity measured as normalized Chao1 was significantly lower in multiple sclerosis patients than in controls. A handful of TRBV segments appeared more often in patients than in controls, and TRBV5-6, TRBV5-1 and TRBV20-1 were among these. Strong co-clustering by F measure was seen for same-batch samples.

Sequenced: blood. V gene TRBV6-5 combines with J gene TRBJ1-1, with TRBD1 identical over 8 bases. This receptor was taken from a girl aged 2-10 years with multiple sclerosis. In DNA, the CDR3 is TGTGCCAGCAGTCAGGGGGCGCTCACTGAAGCTTTCTTT. As protein: CASSQGALTEAFF.